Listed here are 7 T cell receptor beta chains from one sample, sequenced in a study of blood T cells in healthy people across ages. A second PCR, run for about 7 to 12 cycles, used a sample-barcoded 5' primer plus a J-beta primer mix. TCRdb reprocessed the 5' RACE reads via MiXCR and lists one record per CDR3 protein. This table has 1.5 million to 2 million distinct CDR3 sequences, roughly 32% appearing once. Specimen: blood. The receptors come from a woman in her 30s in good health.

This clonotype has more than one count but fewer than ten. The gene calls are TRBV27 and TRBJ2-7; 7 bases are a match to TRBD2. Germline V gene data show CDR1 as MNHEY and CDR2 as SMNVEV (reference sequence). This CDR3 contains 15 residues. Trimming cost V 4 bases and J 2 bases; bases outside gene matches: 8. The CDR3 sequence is CASSSASGYTYEQYF. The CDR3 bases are TGTGCCAGCAGTTCAGCTAGCGGCTATACCTACGAGCAGTACTTC.

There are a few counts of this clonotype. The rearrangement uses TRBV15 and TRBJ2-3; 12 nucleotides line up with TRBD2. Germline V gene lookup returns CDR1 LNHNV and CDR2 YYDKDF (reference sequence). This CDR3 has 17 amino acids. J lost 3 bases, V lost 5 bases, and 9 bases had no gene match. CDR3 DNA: TGTGCCACCAGCTCTAGCGGGGGGGCTCCAAGGACAGATACGCAGTATTTT. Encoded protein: CATSSSGGAPRTDTQYF.

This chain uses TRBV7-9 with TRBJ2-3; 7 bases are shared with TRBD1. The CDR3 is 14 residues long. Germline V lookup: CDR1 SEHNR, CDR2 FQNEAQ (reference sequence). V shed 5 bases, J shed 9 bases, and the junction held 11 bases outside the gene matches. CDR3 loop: CASSPRQGTGTQYF. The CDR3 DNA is TGTGCCAGCAGCCCTCGACAGGGAACAGGCACGCAGTATTTT. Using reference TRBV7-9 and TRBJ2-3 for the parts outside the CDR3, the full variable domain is DTGVSQNPRHKITKRGQNVTFRCDPISEHNRLYWYRQTLGQGPEFLTYFQNEAQLEKSRLLSDRFSAERPKGSFSTLEIQRTEQGDSAMYLCASSPRQGTGTQYFGPGTRLTVL.

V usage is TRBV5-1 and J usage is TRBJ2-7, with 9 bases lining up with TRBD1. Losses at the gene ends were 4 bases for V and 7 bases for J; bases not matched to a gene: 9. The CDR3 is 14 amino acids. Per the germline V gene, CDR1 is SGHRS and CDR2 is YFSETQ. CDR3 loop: CASSTGQGPEEQYF. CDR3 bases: TGCGCCAGCAGCACAGGACAGGGGCCTGAGGAGCAGTACTTC.

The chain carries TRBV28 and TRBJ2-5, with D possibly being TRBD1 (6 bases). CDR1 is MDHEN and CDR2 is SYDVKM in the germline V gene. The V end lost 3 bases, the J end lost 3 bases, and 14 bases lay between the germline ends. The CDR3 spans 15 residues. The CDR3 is CASSFGGSQKETQYF. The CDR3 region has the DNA TGTGCCAGCAGTTTTGGGGGCAGTCAAAAAGAGACCCAGTACTTC.

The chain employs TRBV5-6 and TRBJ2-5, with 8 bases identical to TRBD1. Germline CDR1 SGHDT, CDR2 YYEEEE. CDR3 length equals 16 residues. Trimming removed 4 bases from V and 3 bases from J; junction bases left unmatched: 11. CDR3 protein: CASSPGRGQEKETQYF. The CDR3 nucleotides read TGTGCCAGCAGCCCCGGTAGGGGACAGGAAAAAGAGACCCAGTACTTC.

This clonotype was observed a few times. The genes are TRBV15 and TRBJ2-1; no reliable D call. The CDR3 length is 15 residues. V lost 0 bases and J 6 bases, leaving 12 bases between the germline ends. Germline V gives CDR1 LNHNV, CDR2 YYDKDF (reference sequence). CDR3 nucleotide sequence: TGTGCCACCAGCAGAGAAAAACAGATTTTCAATGAGCAGTTCTTC. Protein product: CATSREKQIFNEQFF.